Following are 20 T cell receptor beta chains from one sample sequenced in a study of vaccination and CD4 T cells after COVID-19. Their antigens are not known. Sequencing of DNA taken from cultured CD4+ T cells relied on the Oncomine TCR Beta short-read assay. TCRdb re-derived calls from the PCR reads in MiXCR, one entry per CDR3 protein. The data show over 20,000 distinct CDR3 sequences, with approximately 38% seen just once and 2.6% held by the top ten. Time point here: late sampling 161 to 241 days after vaccination in three convalescent patients. Indicated treatment: roughly 11-day PBMC culture with coronavirus spike peptide pools or control peptides (ViraFEST assay). The sequencing used CD4+ T cells from blood, cultured in vitro, collected about 7 months after SARS-CoV-2 vaccination. The receptors derive from a human donor who had recovered from COVID-19.

The chain uses TRBV6-1 and TRBJ2-3, with 9 nucleotides matching TRBD2. Per germline, CDR1 MNHNS and CDR2 SASEGT. The CDR3 extends over 15 amino acids. The V and J ends lost 3 bases and 4 bases, in that order; junction bases with no gene match: 5. CDR3 loop: CASSELAGGADTQYF. CDR3 DNA sequence: TGTGCCAGCAGTGAGTTGGCGGGAGGGGCAGATACGCAGTATTTT.

This sequence joins TRBV28 and TRBJ1-6; tentative D call: TRBD1 (5 bases). Germline V lookup: CDR1 MDHEN, CDR2 SYDVKM. The V end was cut by 7 bases, the J end by 16 bases, with 20 bases between. The CDR3 loop spans 13 amino acids. The CDR3 DNA reads as TGTGCCAGCACCTACCCCGGGTCCGGGGCTCTCCACTTT. Its translation is CASTYPGSGALHF.

This chain joins TRBV7-9 and TRBJ1-2; 9 bases agree with TRBD1. CDR1 and CDR2 from the germline V gene are SEHNR and FQNEAQ (reference sequence). The CDR3 has 16 amino acids. Trimming took 1 base from V and 6 from J; bases not matched to a gene: 9. In DNA, the CDR3 is TGTGCCAGCAGCTTAGACTCCGGGACAGGGAGGGATGGCTACACCTTC. Protein product: CASSLDSGTGRDGYTF.

The V gene is TRBV4-1, the J gene TRBJ1-1; no clear D gene. The CDR3 runs to 13 residues. The V end was cut by 1 base, the J end by 7 bases, with 10 bases between. CDR1 MGHRA and CDR2 YSYEKL come from the germline V gene. CDR3 sequence (DNA): TGCGCCAGCAGCCAAGTTGGCCAGTTTGAAGCTTTCTTT. Translating it yields CASSQVGQFEAFF.

This chain joins TRBV6-8 and TRBJ2-7; D ambiguous. CDR3 length equals 15 residues. Deletions cut 6 bases from V and 0 bases from J, with 15 bases between. Germline V gene sequence: CDR1 MNHGY, CDR2 SAAAGT. The CDR3 reads CASRLSRRYSYEQYF. As DNA, the CDR3 is TGTGCCAGCAGACTTAGCAGACGATACTCCTACGAGCAGTACTTC.

This clonotype is judged medium-sized. Because the CDR3's place on the DNA is in doubt, the DNA is left out and the CDR3 is given as listed by TCRdb. J is TRBJ2-7 and V is TRBV6-5; no DNA check was done on the table's D call, TRBD2. The CDR3 length equals 15 residues, ends included. Germline CDR1 reads MNHEY; CDR2 reads SVGAGI. CDR3 in amino acids: CASSSSTSGRLKQYF.

The rearrangement links TRBV29-1 to TRBJ2-1; D call uncertain. Germline CDR1 and CDR2: SQVTM and ANQGSEA. This CDR3 has 9 amino acids. CDR3 in DNA: TGCAGTAGGAGCAATGAGCAGTTCTTC. Amino acids: CSRSNEQFF.

The chain couples TRBV19 to TRBJ1-1; maybe TRBD1 (5 bases). In germline, CDR1 is LNHDA, CDR2 SQIVND (reference sequence). CDR3 length: 14 residues. Trimming shortened V by 2 bases and J by 0 bases, and 7 bases separated the two germline ends. CDR3 DNA: TGTGCCAGTAGTATAATGGACATGAACACTGAAGCTTTCTTT. This gives the protein CASSIMDMNTEAFF.

The V call is TRBV6-5, the J call TRBJ2-1; D might be TRBD1 or TRBD2, each matching 5 bases. Trimming left V 0 bases short and J 1 base short, with 22 bases between. The CDR3 is 20 residues long. The germline V gene encodes CDR1 MNHEY and CDR2 SVGAGI. For the CDR3, the DNA is TGTGCCAGCAGTTACTCGGGGGTCGGTGTGCAGGCGAATTCCTACAATGAGCAGTTCTTC. Its translation is CASSYSGVGVQANSYNEQFF.

This clonotype was counted only a few times. The chain is built from TRBV20-1 and TRBJ2-3; D is unclear. The germline gives CDR1 DFQATT, CDR2 SNEGSKA (reference sequence). The CDR3 runs to 9 residues. The CDR3 DNA sequence: TGCAGACCGCCCGATACGCAGTATTTT. Translation gives CRPPDTQYF.

This clonotype was observed a handful of times. The V gene is TRBV20-1, the J gene TRBJ1-3; D gene uncertain. Germline V gene sequence: CDR1 DFQATT, CDR2 SNEGSKA (reference sequence). V was cut by 0 bases and J by 3 bases, with 6 bases left in between. The CDR3 sequence is 13 residues long. This CDR3 is CSARDMFGNTIYF. The DNA for the CDR3 is TGCAGTGCTAGAGATATGTTTGGAAACACCATATATTTT.

The chain employs TRBV2 and TRBJ2-3; possibly TRBD1 for D (6 bases). Trimming pared 6 bases from V and 3 bases from J, leaving 16 bases between. Germline CDR1 is SNHLY and CDR2 is FYNNEI. The CDR3 length is 15 residues. The CDR3 DNA reads as TGTGCCAGCAGCCCGCCGGGACAAATGACAGATACGCAGTATTTT. Amino acid sequence: CASSPPGQMTDTQYF. Looking up the rest from reference TRBV2 and TRBJ2-3 gives the full variable domain: EPEVTQTPSHQVTQMGQEVILRCVPISNHLYFYWYRQILGQKVEFLVSFYNNEISEKSEIFDDQFSVERPDGSNFTLKIRSTKLEDSAMYFCASSPPGQMTDTQYFGPGTRLTVL.

The chain joins TRBV20-1 to TRBJ2-7; weak D call: TRBD2 (6 bases). The V end was cut by 3 bases, the J end by 2 bases, with 8 bases between. The germline V gene has CDR1 DFQATT and CDR2 SNEGSKA (reference sequence). This CDR3 contains 12 residues. CDR3 protein: CSASGSAYEQYF. CDR3 coding DNA: TGCAGTGCTAGCGGGAGTGCCTACGAGCAGTACTTC.

The chain combines TRBV6-1 with TRBJ1-5; D perhaps matches TRBD1 (6 bases). The CDR3 sequence is 14 residues long. Looked up from germline, CDR1 is MNHNS and CDR2 is SASEGT. Between the trimmed V and J ends, which lost 1 base and 4 bases, there was a span of 8 bases. CDR3 region: CASSEEGTNQPQHF. CDR3 DNA: TGTGCCAGCAGTGAAGAAGGGACAAATCAGCCCCAGCATTTT.

This clonotype appeared a few times. The chain couples TRBV20-1 to TRBJ2-3, with TRBD1 as a possible D gene (5 bases). The V end was cut by 1 base, the J end by 4 bases, with 12 bases between. Looked up from germline, CDR1 is DFQATT and CDR2 is SNEGSKA (reference sequence). This CDR3 has 14 amino acids. The CDR3 loop is CSARVRGLSDTQYF. CDR3 DNA sequence: TGCAGTGCTAGAGTTAGGGGCCTCTCAGATACGCAGTATTTT.

This clonotype has more than one count but fewer than ten. J is TRBJ1-5 and V is TRBV27, with D unresolved. Trimming left V 2 bases short and J 3 bases short, with 5 bases between. Germline V gene lookup returns CDR1 MNHEY and CDR2 SMNVEV (reference sequence). The CDR3 spans 13 residues. CDR3 residues: CASSLLHNQPQHF. The CDR3 nucleotides are TGTGCCAGCAGTTTACTCCACAATCAGCCCCAGCATTTT.

V usage is TRBV10-2 and J usage is TRBJ1-5, with 7 nucleotides matching TRBD1. CDR3 length equals 13 residues. The trim removed 7 bases at V and 4 bases at J, leaving 4 bases unmatched. CDR1 and CDR2 from the germline V gene are WSHSY and SAAADI. Here the CDR3 DNA reads TGCGCCAGCACCAGGGGGTGGAATCAGCCCCAGCATTTT. Translating gives CASTRGWNQPQHF.

This rearrangement joins TRBV7-2 to TRBJ2-5; D perhaps matches TRBD1 (5 bases). The CDR3 consists of 13 residues. Trimming stripped 1 base from V and 4 bases from J, with 7 bases between. Germline CDR1 and CDR2: SGHTA and FQGNSA. The CDR3 loop is CASSLGTLETQYF. In DNA, the CDR3 is TGTGCCAGCAGCTTAGGGACACTAGAGACCCAGTACTTC.

This clonotype was detected a few times. The chain uses TRBV29-1 and TRBJ2-3; possibly TRBD2 for D (5 bases). The CDR3 is 11 residues long. The germline V gene has CDR1 SQVTM and CDR2 ANQGSEA. Trimming stripped 5 bases from V and 4 bases from J, with 7 bases between. The CDR3 DNA sequence: TGCAGCGTTCTGCGGGCAGATACGCAGTATTTT. Translated: CSVLRADTQYF.

This clonotype has a handful of counts. The chain has TRBV7-2 and TRBJ1-3, with D hard to call. This CDR3 has 13 residues. Per germline, CDR1 SGHTA and CDR2 FQGNSA. V was trimmed by 3 bases and J by 4 bases, leaving 7 bases between them. The CDR3 DNA sequence: TGTGCCAGCAGCTTGACCCGCGGAAACACCATATATTTT. Translation gives CASSLTRGNTIYF.